This entry features one T cell receptor (beta chain) sequence. The CDR3 has 17 amino acids. The germline V gene has CDR1 SGHNT and CDR2 YYREEE (reference sequence). The trim removed 5 bases at V and 5 bases at J, leaving 16 bases unmatched. The record originates from a study of blood T cell repertoires in COVID-19. Across the whole study: Material from acute and convalescent COVID-19 was sourced from the United States, Italy and Spain.

TCRdb keeps only in-frame clones here, not all; method: immunoSEQ multiplex PCR. The sample records approximately 280,000 clones, about 89% being singletons. V and J are TRBV5-4 and TRBJ1-2; the match to TRBD1 covers 9 bases. Source material: peripheral blood. This TCR came from a man aged 50-60 years with acute or convalescent COVID-19. The CDR3 loop reads CASRIRGTGIGGYGYTF. The CDR3 bases are TGTGCCAGCAGGATCCGCGGGACAGGGATAGGAGGGTATGGCTACACCTTC.